The 4 T cell receptor beta chains listed next were all sequenced from one sample in a study of blood T cell repertoires in COVID-19. Sequencing was performed with immunoSEQ multiplex PCR; in TCRdb, only in-frame clones are kept and a portion is missing. This table has 100,000 to 150,000 clones, roughly 69% appearing once. Sequenced material: peripheral blood. The source of these receptors is a woman in her 70s with acute or convalescent COVID-19.

CDR3 DNA sequence: TGTGCCAGCAGCCCCGGGGGAAGTTCACCCCTCCACTTT. It translates to CASSPGGSSPLHF. The chain links TRBV7-6 to TRBJ1-6, with D tentatively TRBD1 (5 bases). The CDR3 spans 13 residues. The germline V gene encodes CDR1 SGHVS and CDR2 FNYEAQ. V lost 5 bases, J lost 9 bases, and 11 bases lay in between.

This clone was observed a handful of times. This chain uses TRBV5-1 with TRBJ2-5, with a tentative D call TRBD2 (6 bases). V dropped 1 base and J dropped 5 bases, with 21 bases sitting between them. The germline V gene has CDR1 SGHRS and CDR2 YFSETQ. CDR3 size: 17 residues. The chain's CDR3 is CASSLRALATGVETQYF. In nucleotides, the CDR3 is TGCGCCAGCAGCTTGAGGGCTTTGGCGACGGGGGTCGAGACCCAGTACTTC.

A few counts support this clone. V gene TRBV7-2 combines with J gene TRBJ2-5; D might be TRBD2 (6 bases). This CDR3 is built from 14 residues. Germline V gene data show CDR1 as SGHTA and CDR2 as FQGNSA. Trimming stripped 1 base from V and 5 bases from J, with 11 bases between. The CDR3 DNA reads as TGTGCCAGCAGCTTAGAGTATGGGGGGGAGACCCAGTACTTC. Protein product: CASSLEYGGETQYF.

This clone occurred a few times. The CDR3 spells CASSPGDYEQYF. The CDR3 nucleotides read TGTGCCAGCAGCCCGGGAGACTACGAGCAGTACTTC. This chain connects TRBV2 to TRBJ2-7, with a weak D call TRBD2 (6 bases). The germline V gene encodes CDR1 SNHLY and CDR2 FYNNEI. V was pared by 6 bases and J by 3 bases, with 9 bases between. The CDR3 runs 12 residues.